The T cell receptor beta chain under discussion was sequenced for a study of Ad26.COV2.S vaccination and SARS-CoV-2 variants. Study-level points and caveats: Placebo recipients and vaccine recipients were similar in non-spike TCR breadth.

Germline V gives CDR1 LGHNA, CDR2 YNFKEQ. With 0 bases removed from V and 3 bases from J, the gap between germline ends came to 10 bases. This CDR3 comprises 15 residues. Produced via immunoSEQ multiplex PCR; TCRdb's table is partial and in-frame only. The sample consists of about 350,000 clones, around 89% of them appearing once. Treatment here: around 19 received Ad26.COV2.S at low or high dose, single or two shots; roughly five received placebo; per-sample allocation not given. The samples date from day 63 after the first vaccine or placebo injection. An adult donor aged 18-55 years was enrolled in Boston. Concerning this clone: Its matching antigen is unknown.

This sequence originates from a person aged 18-65 years who received the Ad26.COV2.S COVID-19 vaccine or a placebo. Sequencing was performed on peripheral blood, taken in a trial of Ad26.COV2.S vaccine versus placebo. The chain is built from TRBV4-2 and TRBJ2-3; D is uncertain. The DNA for the CDR3 is TGTGCCAGCAGCCAAGACGGAAAGTCAACAGATACGCAGTATTTT. Amino acids: CASSQDGKSTDTQYF.